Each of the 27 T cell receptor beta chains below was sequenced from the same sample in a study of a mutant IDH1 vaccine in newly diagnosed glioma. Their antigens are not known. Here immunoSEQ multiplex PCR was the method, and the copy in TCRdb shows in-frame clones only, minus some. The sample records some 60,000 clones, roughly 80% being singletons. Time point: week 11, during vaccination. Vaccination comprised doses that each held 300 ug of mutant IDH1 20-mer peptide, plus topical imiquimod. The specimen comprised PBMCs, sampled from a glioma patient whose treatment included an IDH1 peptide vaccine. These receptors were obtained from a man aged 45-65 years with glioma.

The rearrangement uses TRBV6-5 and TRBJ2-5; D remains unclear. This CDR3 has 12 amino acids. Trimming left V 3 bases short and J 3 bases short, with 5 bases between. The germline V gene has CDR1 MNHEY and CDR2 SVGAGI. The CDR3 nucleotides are TGTGCCAGCAGTTATAACAAAGAGACCCAGTACTTC. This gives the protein CASSYNKETQYF.

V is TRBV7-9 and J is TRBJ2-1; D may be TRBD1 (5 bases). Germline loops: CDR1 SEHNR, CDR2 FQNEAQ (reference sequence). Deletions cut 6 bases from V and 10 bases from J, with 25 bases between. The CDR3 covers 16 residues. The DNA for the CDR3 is TGTGCCAGCAGACTACCAATCGCCGACAGTTCAGAAGAGCAGTTCTTC. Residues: CASRLPIADSSEEQFF.

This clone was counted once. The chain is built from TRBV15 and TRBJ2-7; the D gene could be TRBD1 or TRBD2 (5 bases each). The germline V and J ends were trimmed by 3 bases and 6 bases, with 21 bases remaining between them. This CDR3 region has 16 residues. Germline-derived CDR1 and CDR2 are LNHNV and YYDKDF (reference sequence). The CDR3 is CATSRNAPGTATEQYF. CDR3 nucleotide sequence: TGTGCCACCAGCAGGAATGCACCGGGGACCGCTACCGAGCAGTACTTC.

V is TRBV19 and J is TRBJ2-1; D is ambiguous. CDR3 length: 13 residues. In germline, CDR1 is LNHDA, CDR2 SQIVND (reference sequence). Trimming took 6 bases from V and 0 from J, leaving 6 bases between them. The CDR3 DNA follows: TGTGCCAGTAGACGAAGCTCCTACAATGAGCAGTTCTTC. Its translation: CASRRSSYNEQFF.

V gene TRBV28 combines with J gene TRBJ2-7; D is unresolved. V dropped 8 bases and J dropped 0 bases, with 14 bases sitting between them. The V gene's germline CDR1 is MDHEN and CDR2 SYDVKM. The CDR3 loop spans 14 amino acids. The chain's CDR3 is CASLNPAASYEQYF. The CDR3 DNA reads TGTGCCAGCCTAAACCCCGCGGCCTCCTACGAGCAGTACTTC.

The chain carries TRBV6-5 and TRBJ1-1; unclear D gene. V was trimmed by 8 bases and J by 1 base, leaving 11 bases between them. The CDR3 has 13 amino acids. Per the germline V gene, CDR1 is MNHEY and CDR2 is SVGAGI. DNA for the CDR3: TGTGCCAGCGCCCGGGCCCAGAACACTGAAGCTTTCTTT. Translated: CASARAQNTEAFF.

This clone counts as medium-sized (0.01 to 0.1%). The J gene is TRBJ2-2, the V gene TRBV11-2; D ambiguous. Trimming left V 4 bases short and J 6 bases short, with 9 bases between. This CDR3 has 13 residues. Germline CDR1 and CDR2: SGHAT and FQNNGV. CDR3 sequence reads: CASSSPSAGELFF. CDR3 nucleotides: TGTGCCAGCAGCTCCCCCTCGGCCGGGGAGCTGTTTTTT.

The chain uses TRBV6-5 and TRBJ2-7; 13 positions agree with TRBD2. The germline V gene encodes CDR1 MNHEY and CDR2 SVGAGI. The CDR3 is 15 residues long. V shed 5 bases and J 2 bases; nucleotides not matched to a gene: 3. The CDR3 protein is CASSLTSGGPYEQYF. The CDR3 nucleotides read TGTGCCAGCAGTCTGACTAGCGGGGGGCCCTACGAGCAGTACTTC.

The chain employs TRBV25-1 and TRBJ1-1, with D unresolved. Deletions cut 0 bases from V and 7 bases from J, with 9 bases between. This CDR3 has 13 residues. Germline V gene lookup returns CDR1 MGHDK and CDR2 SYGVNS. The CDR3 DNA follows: TGTGCCAGCAGTGAATATGAGGCGGGTGAAGCTTTCTTT. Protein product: CASSEYEAGEAFF.

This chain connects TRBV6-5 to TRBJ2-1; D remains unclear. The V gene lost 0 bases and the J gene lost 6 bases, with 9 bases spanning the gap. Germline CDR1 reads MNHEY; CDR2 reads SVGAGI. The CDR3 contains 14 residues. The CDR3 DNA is TGTGCCAGCAGTTACTCTTACACCCCCAATGAGCAGTTCTTC. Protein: CASSYSYTPNEQFF.

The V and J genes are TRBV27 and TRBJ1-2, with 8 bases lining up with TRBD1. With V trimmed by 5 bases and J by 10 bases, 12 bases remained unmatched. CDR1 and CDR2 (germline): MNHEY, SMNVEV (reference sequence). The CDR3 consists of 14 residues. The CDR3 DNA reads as TGTGCCAGCAGTCCATGGACAGGGCGCGGGAACTACACCTTC. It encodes CASSPWTGRGNYTF.

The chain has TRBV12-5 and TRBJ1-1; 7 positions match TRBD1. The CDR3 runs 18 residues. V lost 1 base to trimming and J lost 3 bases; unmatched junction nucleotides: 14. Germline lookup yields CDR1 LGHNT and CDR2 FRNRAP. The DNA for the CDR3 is TGTGCTAGTGGTTTGGGGACTAAGACCGGGACAGTCTACACTGAAGCTTTCTTT. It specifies CASGLGTKTGTVYTEAFF.

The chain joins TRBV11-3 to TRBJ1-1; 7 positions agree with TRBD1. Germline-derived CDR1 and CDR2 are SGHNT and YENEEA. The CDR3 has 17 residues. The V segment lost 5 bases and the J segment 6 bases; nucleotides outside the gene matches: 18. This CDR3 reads CASSPRQGLFGFAEAFF. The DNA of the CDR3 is TGTGCCAGCAGCCCCCGACAGGGACTCTTTGGTTTCGCTGAAGCTTTCTTT.

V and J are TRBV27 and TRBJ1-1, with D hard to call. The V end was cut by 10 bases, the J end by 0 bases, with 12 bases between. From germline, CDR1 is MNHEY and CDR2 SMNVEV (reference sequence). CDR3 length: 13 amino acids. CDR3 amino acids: CATGSPMNTEAFF. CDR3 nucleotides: TGTGCCACCGGTTCTCCCATGAACACTGAAGCTTTCTTT.

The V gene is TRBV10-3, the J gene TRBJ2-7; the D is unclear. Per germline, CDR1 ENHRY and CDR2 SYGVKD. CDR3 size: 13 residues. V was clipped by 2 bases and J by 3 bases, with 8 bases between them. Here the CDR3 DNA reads TGTGCCATCAGTGAGAGAGCAGACTACGAGCAGTACTTC. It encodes CAISERADYEQYF.

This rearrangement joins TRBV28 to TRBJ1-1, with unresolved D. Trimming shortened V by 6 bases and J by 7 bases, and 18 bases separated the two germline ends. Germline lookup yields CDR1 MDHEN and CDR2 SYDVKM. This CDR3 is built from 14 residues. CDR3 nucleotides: TGTGCCAGCAGCATCAAGGGTTTTACAGTTGAAGCTTTCTTT. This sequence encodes CASSIKGFTVEAFF.

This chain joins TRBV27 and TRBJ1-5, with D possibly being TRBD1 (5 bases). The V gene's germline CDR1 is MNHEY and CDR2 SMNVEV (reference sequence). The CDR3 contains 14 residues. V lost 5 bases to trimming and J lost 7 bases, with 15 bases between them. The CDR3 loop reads CASSVSGSEQPQHF. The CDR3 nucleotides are TGTGCCAGCAGTGTCTCAGGGTCTGAGCAGCCCCAGCATTTT.

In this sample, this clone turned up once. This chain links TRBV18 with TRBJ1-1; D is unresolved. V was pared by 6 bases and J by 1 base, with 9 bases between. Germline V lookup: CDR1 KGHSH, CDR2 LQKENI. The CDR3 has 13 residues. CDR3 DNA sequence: TGTGCCAGCTCTCAAGACCGGAACACTGAAGCTTTCTTT. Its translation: CASSQDRNTEAFF. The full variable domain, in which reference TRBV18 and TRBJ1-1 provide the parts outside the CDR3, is NAGVMQNPRHLVRRRGQEARLRCSPMKGHSHVYWYRQLPEEGLKFMVYLQKENIIDESGMPKERFSAEFPKEGPSILRIQQVVRGDSAAYFCASSQDRNTEAFFGQGTRLTVV.

CDR3 amino acids: CASSPSTSGANNEQFF. The CDR3 coding sequence is TGTGCCAGCTCACCTTCGACTAGCGGGGCTAACAATGAGCAGTTCTTC. The chain employs TRBV18 and TRBJ2-1; 11 positions agree with TRBD2. CDR3 length: 16 amino acids. Looked up from germline, CDR1 is KGHSH and CDR2 is LQKENI. Germline trimming cut 3 bases from V and 5 bases from J; bases unmatched to any gene: 6.

The CDR3 region has the DNA TGTGCCAGCAGCTTCGGGGCGGCGGGCCAGCCCCAGCATTTT. It yields the protein CASSFGAAGQPQHF. The chain couples TRBV5-4 to TRBJ1-5; TRBD1 might be the D (5 bases). The germline V gene encodes CDR1 SGHNT and CDR2 YYREEE (reference sequence). This CDR3 is built from 14 residues. Trimming shortened V by 2 bases and J by 7 bases, and 13 bases separated the two germline ends.

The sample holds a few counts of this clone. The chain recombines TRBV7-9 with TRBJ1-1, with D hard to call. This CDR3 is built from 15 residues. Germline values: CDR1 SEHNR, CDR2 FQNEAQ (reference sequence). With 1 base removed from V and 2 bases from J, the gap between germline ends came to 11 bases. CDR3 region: CASSLDPGLNTEAFF. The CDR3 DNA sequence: TGTGCCAGCAGCTTAGACCCAGGACTCAACACTGAAGCTTTCTTT.

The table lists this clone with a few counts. The CDR3 nucleotides read TGTGCCATCAGTGAGGGTTTAGGTTTGATTAGCAATCAGCCCCAGCATTTT. Amino acids: CAISEGLGLISNQPQHF. The chain couples TRBV10-3 to TRBJ1-5, with D unclear. V lost 2 bases, J lost 0 bases, and 14 bases lay in between. Germline V CDR1 and CDR2: ENHRY, SYGVKD. This CDR3 has 17 amino acids.

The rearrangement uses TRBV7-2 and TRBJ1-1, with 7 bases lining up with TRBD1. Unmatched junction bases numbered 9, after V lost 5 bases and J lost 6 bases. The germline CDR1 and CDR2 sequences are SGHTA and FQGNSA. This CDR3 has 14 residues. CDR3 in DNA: TGTGCCAGCAGCACGACAGGGCCGGTGTCTGAAGCTTTCTTT. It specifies CASSTTGPVSEAFF.

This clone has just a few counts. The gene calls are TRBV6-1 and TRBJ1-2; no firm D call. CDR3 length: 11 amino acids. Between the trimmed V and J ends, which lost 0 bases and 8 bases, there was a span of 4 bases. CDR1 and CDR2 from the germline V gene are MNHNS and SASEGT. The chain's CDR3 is CASSEATGYTF. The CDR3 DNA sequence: TGTGCCAGCAGTGAAGCCACAGGCTACACCTTC.

CDR3 region: CATSRAPLRGETQYF. Here the CDR3 DNA reads TGTGCCACCAGCAGAGCACCCCTCCGGGGAGAGACCCAGTACTTC. The chain has TRBV15 and TRBJ2-5; maybe TRBD2 (5 bases). CDR3 length: 15 residues. V lost 1 base and J 4 bases, leaving 13 bases between the germline ends. Germline CDR1 LNHNV, CDR2 YYDKDF (reference sequence).

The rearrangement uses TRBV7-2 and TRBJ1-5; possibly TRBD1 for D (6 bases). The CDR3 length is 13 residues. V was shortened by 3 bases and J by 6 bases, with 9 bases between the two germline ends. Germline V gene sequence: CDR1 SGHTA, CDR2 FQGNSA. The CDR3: CASSFAGVQPQHF. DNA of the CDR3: TGTGCCAGCAGCTTCGCAGGGGTTCAGCCCCAGCATTTT.

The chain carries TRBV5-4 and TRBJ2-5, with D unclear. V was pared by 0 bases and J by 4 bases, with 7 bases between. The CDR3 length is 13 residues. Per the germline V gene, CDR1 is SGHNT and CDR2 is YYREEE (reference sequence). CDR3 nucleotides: TGTGCCAGCAGCTTGGCTAGAGGAGAGACCCAGTACTTC. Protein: CASSLARGETQYF.